The T cell receptor (beta chain) under discussion was sequenced for a study of PD-1 blockade in classical Hodgkin lymphoma. Study overall: With a 2-week interval, patients received intravenous nivolumab at 3 mg/kg.

In germline, CDR1 is SGHRS, CDR2 YFSETQ. The CDR3 is made up of 17 amino acids. Losses at the gene ends were 0 bases for V and 7 bases for J; bases not matched to a gene: 10. Comments on this clone: What it recognizes is unknown.

Method: immunoSEQ multiplex PCR; TCRdb's copy keeps in-frame clones and lacks some. The profile shows some 46,000 clones, around three quarters of them singletons. Every one of the patients relapsed after autologous stem cell transplantation (brentuximab vedotin exposure was variable). Whole-study results and caveats: CD8+ TCR diversity did not rise significantly by C4D1, unlike CD4+. Complete responders entered with baseline diversity on par with newly diagnosed patients, the results showed.

The chain recombines TRBV5-1 with TRBJ2-1, with TRBD1 identical over 10 bases. This clonotype was sampled from a human donor with classical Hodgkin lymphoma. The source was peripheral blood mononuclear cells (PBMCs), collected before the second cycle of nivolumab. This CDR3 is CASSLGPRQGAVNEQFF. DNA for the CDR3: TGCGCCAGCAGCTTGGGCCCCCGACAGGGGGCGGTAAATGAGCAGTTCTTC.